Presented here are 22 T cell receptor beta chains from one specimen sequenced in a study of blood T cells in healthy people across ages. For the second PCR, which ran for about 7 to 11 cycles, a sample-barcoded 5' primer and a J-beta primer mix were used. TCRdb reprocessed the 5' RACE reads via MiXCR and lists one record per CDR3 protein. Here the sample spans about 640,000 distinct CDR3 sequences, 58% being singletons. Material for sequencing was blood. The receptor source for this set is a man aged 55 to 69 in good health.

The rearrangement links TRBV7-8 to TRBJ1-6, with D uncertain. The CDR3 is made up of 15 amino acids. Per the germline V gene, CDR1 is SGHVS and CDR2 is FQNEAQ. V lost 0 bases and J 9 bases, leaving 12 bases between the germline ends. Here the CDR3 reads CASSLASGLRSPLHF. Here the CDR3 DNA reads TGTGCCAGCAGCTTAGCCAGCGGGTTGCGTTCACCCCTCCACTTT.

The rearrangement joins TRBV6-2 or TRBV6-3 to TRBJ1-6; maybe TRBD1 (5 bases). V lost 7 bases and J 8 bases, leaving 18 bases between the germline ends. From germline, CDR1 is MNHEY and CDR2 SVGEGT. The CDR3 covers 15 residues. CDR3 amino acids: CASKYPGTSDSPLHF. The CDR3 DNA is TGTGCCAGCAAGTACCCCGGGACCTCCGATTCACCCCTCCACTTT.

The rearrangement uses TRBV2 and TRBJ2-5, with D tentatively TRBD2 (6 bases). Germline lookup yields CDR1 SNHLY and CDR2 FYNNEI. Trimming pared 7 bases from V and 11 bases from J, leaving 20 bases between. This CDR3 contains 13 residues. CDR3 sequence reads: CASKREAANEQYF. DNA of the CDR3: TGTGCCAGCAAGAGGGAGGCGGCCAATGAGCAGTACTTC.

This clonotype was recorded many times. V gene TRBV20-1 combines with J gene TRBJ2-3, with D unclear. Trimming shortened V by 7 bases and J by 3 bases, and 14 bases separated the two germline ends. CDR1 and CDR2 (germline): DFQATT, SNEGSKA (reference sequence). The CDR3 spans 13 residues. DNA of the CDR3: TGCAGTGGACTCCCCCTGGCAACAGATACGCAGTATTTT. Translating gives CSGLPLATDTQYF.

V is TRBV5-1 and J is TRBJ2-2, with 8 bases aligning to TRBD1. The CDR3 is made up of 18 amino acids. Germline V gene lookup returns CDR1 SGHRS and CDR2 YFSETQ. The ends lost 0 bases at V and 7 bases at J; junction bases unmatched: 14. CDR3 sequence (DNA): TGCGCCAGCAGCTTGGGAGCCGGCCAGGGGGCTTATCGCGGGGAGCTGTTTTTT. As protein: CASSLGAGQGAYRGELFF.

J is TRBJ1-5 and V is TRBV20-1; D is ambiguous. This CDR3 comprises 12 residues. Germline assignment: CDR1 DFQATT and CDR2 SNEGSKA (reference sequence). V was pared by 6 bases and J by 9 bases, with 15 bases between. The CDR3 nucleotides read TGCAGTGCCATACACGGCCGGGGGCCCCAGCATTTT. This gives the protein CSAIHGRGPQHF.

The chain recombines TRBV7-7 with TRBJ2-1; TRBD2 agrees at 9 bases. Germline V gene data show CDR1 as SSHAT and CDR2 as FNYEAQ (reference sequence). Trimming at V came to 5 bases and at J to 4 bases, leaving 9 bases not matched to a gene. The CDR3 contains 16 residues. This chain's CDR3 is CASSPPGSGGYNEQFF. CDR3 nucleotides: TGTGCCAGCAGCCCCCCAGGCAGCGGGGGGTACAATGAGCAGTTCTTC. The full variable domain, with the rest looked up from reference TRBV7-7 and TRBJ2-1, is GAGVSQSPRYKVTKRGQDVTLRCDPISSHATLYWYQQALGQGPEFLTYFNYEAQPDKSGLPSDRFSAERPEGSISTLTIQRTEQRDSAMYRCASSPPGSGGYNEQFFGPGTRLTVL.

The V gene is TRBV12-3 or TRBV12-4, the J gene TRBJ1-1, with D unclear. The CDR3 contains 15 residues. Trimming cost V 0 bases and J 1 base, with 9 bases left between them. The DNA for the CDR3 is TGTGCCAGCAGTTTAGCCCGGACGGGGAACACTGAAGCTTTCTTT. Protein: CASSLARTGNTEAFF.

The chain combines TRBV7-2 with TRBJ2-1; 11 nucleotides agree with TRBD2. CDR3 length: 16 amino acids. Trimming took 2 bases from V and 10 from J; bases not matched to a gene: 10. Germline V lookup: CDR1 SGHTA, CDR2 FQGNSA. The CDR3 bases are TGTGCCAGCAGCTTAATGGGGACTAGCGGCCTAGGGGAGCAGTTCTTC. Translation gives CASSLMGTSGLGEQFF. The variable domain in full, completed from reference TRBV7-2 and TRBJ2-1, reads GAGVSQSPSNKVTEKGKDVELRCDPISGHTALYWYRQSLGQGLEFLIYFQGNSAPDKSGLPSDRFSAERTGGSVSTLTIQRTQQEDSAVYLCASSLMGTSGLGEQFFGPGTRLTVL.

J is TRBJ2-5 and V is TRBV20-1; D remains unclear. V dropped 5 bases and J dropped 1 base, with 14 bases sitting between them. The germline gives CDR1 DFQATT, CDR2 SNEGSKA (reference sequence). CDR3 size: 14 residues. The CDR3 DNA follows: TGCAGTGCTCCCTCCAGTATGTTCCAAGAGACCCAGTACTTC. Encoded protein: CSAPSSMFQETQYF.

The gene calls are TRBV5-1 and TRBJ2-5, with 10 nucleotides matching TRBD2. Germline V gives CDR1 SGHRS, CDR2 YFSETQ. This CDR3 region has 18 residues. Trimming removed 2 bases from V and 11 bases from J; junction bases left unmatched: 21. The CDR3 DNA is TGCGCCAGCAGCTTTGGCCCCCTCGGAGCGGGGGGGCTTAAGGAGCAGTACTTC. This encodes CASSFGPLGAGGLKEQYF.

This clonotype was counted many times. J is TRBJ2-5 and V is TRBV3-1; 9 bases are a match to TRBD2. V was clipped by 3 bases and J by 5 bases; unmatched bases: 7. This CDR3 is 15 amino acids long. Germline values: CDR1 LGHDT, CDR2 YNNKEL (reference sequence). The CDR3 nucleotides are TGTGCCAGCAGCCACCTTAGCGGGGGAAGGGAGACCCAGTACTTC. This encodes CASSHLSGGRETQYF.

This clonotype was found once. This rearrangement joins TRBV11-2 to TRBJ2-5; D possibly uses TRBD1 or TRBD2 (6 bases each). The CDR3 sequence is 14 residues long. Trimming pared 4 bases from V and 4 bases from J, leaving 13 bases between. Looked up from germline, CDR1 is SGHAT and CDR2 is FQNNGV. This CDR3 is CASSSLGGGETQYF. The CDR3 coding sequence is TGTGCCAGCAGCTCCCTCGGGGGCGGAGAGACCCAGTACTTC.

V is TRBV12-3 or TRBV12-4 and J is TRBJ1-4, with 7 bases fitting TRBD1. This CDR3 contains 15 residues. Trimming at V came to 4 bases and at J to 7 bases, leaving 9 bases not matched to a gene. DNA of the CDR3: TGTGCCAGCAGTTCGGAGCGGGACAGAGGTGAAAAACTGTTTTTT. Translated, it gives CASSSERDRGEKLFF.

This chain links TRBV18 with TRBJ2-5, with D tentatively TRBD1 (5 bases). With 1 base removed from V and 7 bases from J, the gap between germline ends came to 19 bases. This CDR3 has 16 residues. CDR1 and CDR2 (germline): KGHSH, LQKENI. Here the CDR3 DNA reads TGTGCCAGCTCACCACAGGACCCTGCGACAGACGGGACCCAGTACTTC. It yields the protein CASSPQDPATDGTQYF.

This clonotype was recorded a few times. In DNA form, the CDR3 reads TGTGCCAGCAGTTCCCGCCCTCCTGGGGCCAACGTCCTGACTTTC. It yields the protein CASSSRPPGANVLTF. The chain links TRBV27 to TRBJ2-6; D gene unclear. V was pared by 4 bases and J by 2 bases, with 9 bases between. The CDR3 runs to 15 residues. Germline loops: CDR1 MNHEY, CDR2 SMNVEV (reference sequence).

Only one count was recorded for this clonotype. The rearrangement joins TRBV5-6 to TRBJ2-1; 10 positions match TRBD1. Trimming removed 5 bases from V and 5 bases from J; junction bases left unmatched: 7. Germline V gene data show CDR1 as SGHDT and CDR2 as YYEEEE. CDR3 size: 15 residues. In DNA form, the CDR3 reads TGTGCCAGCAGTTACCGGGACAGGGGAAACAATGAGCAGTTCTTC. Amino acids: CASSYRDRGNNEQFF.

This chain uses TRBV3-1 with TRBJ2-1; no clear D. The germline V gene encodes CDR1 LGHDT and CDR2 YNNKEL (reference sequence). There are 15 residues in the CDR3. Between the trimmed V and J ends, which lost 0 bases and 4 bases, there was a span of 10 bases. The CDR3 sequence is CASSQDPSEYNEQFF. CDR3 sequence (DNA): TGTGCCAGCAGCCAAGACCCCTCAGAGTACAATGAGCAGTTCTTC.

The chain recombines TRBV3-1 with TRBJ1-1; D not resolved. The CDR3 has 14 amino acids. Germline loops: CDR1 LGHDT, CDR2 YNNKEL (reference sequence). V was pared by 4 bases and J by 3 bases, with 12 bases between. CDR3 sequence reads: CASSRFNGDTEAFF. CDR3 nucleotide sequence: TGTGCCAGCAGCCGTTTCAACGGGGACACTGAAGCTTTCTTT.

The rearrangement joins TRBV9 to TRBJ2-7; 10 bases agree with TRBD2. The J call is in doubt because the DNA end fits TRBJ2-5 better. From germline, CDR1 is SGDLS and CDR2 YYNGEE. The CDR3 is made up of 17 amino acids. The CDR3 here is CASSVAGIAGGQETQYF. CDR3 in DNA: TGTGCCAGCAGCGTAGCGGGGATAGCGGGGGGCCAAGAGACCCAGTACTTC.

In its sample, this clonotype was seen many times. This chain links TRBV4-2 with TRBJ2-7; D may be TRBD2 (5 bases). Trimming took off 1 base at V and 2 bases at J, with 9 bases between the two ends. There are 14 residues in the CDR3. Germline V lookup: CDR1 LGHNA, CDR2 YNFKEQ. As DNA, the CDR3 is TGTGCCAGCAGCCAAGGGACGGGGACCTACGAGCAGTACTTC. It is translated as CASSQGTGTYEQYF.

Only a few counts were recorded for this clonotype. The rearrangement links TRBV20-1 to TRBJ1-4; a possible D gene is TRBD1 (5 bases). The germline V gene has CDR1 DFQATT and CDR2 SNEGSKA (reference sequence). V gave up 6 bases and J gave up 0 bases, with 11 bases separating them. The CDR3 length is 14 residues. DNA of the CDR3: TGCAGTGCCCAAGGAGGGGCAACTAATGAAAAACTGTTTTTT. It yields the protein CSAQGGATNEKLFF.